The clone carrying this TCR beta chain was observed a handful of times. Antigen unknown. CDR3 length: 13 amino acids. V was trimmed by 0 bases and J by 6 bases, leaving 9 bases between them. Germline CDR1 reads SGHTA; CDR2 reads FQGTGA. The data originate from a study of early T cells in non-severe SARS-CoV-2 infection. Study at large: Chains were unpaired, as sequencing was done on bulk RNA from unsorted whole blood.

A single record per CDR3 protein comes from TCRdb applying MiXCR to the 5' RACE reads. Of 55,000 to 80,000 distinct CDR3 sequences listed, more than 9.5% are singletons. General study results and limits: Private and CD4 specificities were missed by VDJdb matching, which favored anti-spike CD8 responses.

This TCR was sampled from an adult who was a healthcare worker with PCR-confirmed SARS-CoV-2 infection or an uninfected control (not recorded which). The chain is built from TRBV7-3 and TRBJ2-7; weak D call: TRBD1 (5 bases). The starting material was whole blood, obtained at baseline. The CDR3 sequence: CASSLTRRGEQYF. The CDR3 DNA is TGTGCCAGCAGCTTAACGCGTAGGGGCGAGCAGTACTTC.